The 5 T cell receptor beta chains in this list originate from one sample, sequenced in a study of spatial heterogeneity in lung cancer. One entry per CDR3 protein, called by TCRdb with MiXCR from the 5' RACE reads. In the table there are under 50,000 distinct CDR3 sequences, around 5.2% of which are singletons. Stated time point: sample taken at primary tumor resection. From tumor, nontumor lung or frozen PBMC, whole RNA was taken unsorted for sequencing. The source was PBMCs, collected at surgery. Every receptor here comes from a female donor with early-stage non-small cell lung cancer.

This clonotype was seen a handful of times. V is TRBV2 and J is TRBJ1-1; maybe TRBD1 (5 bases). Trimming took off 7 bases at V and 4 bases at J, with 16 bases between the two ends. Per germline, CDR1 SNHLY and CDR2 FYNNEI. This CDR3 is 14 amino acids long. The CDR3 sequence is CASTLDSGGTEAFF. In DNA form, the CDR3 reads TGTGCCAGCACCTTAGACTCGGGGGGCACTGAAGCTTTCTTT.

This clonotype was found many times. The chain recombines TRBV7-2 with TRBJ2-7, with unresolved D. Per germline, CDR1 SGHTA and CDR2 FQGNSA. Trimming pared 1 base from V and 2 bases from J, leaving 12 bases between. This CDR3 is built from 15 residues. The CDR3 protein is CASSLVGQTPYEQYF. Written as DNA, the CDR3 is TGTGCCAGCAGCTTAGTAGGGCAGACCCCCTACGAGCAGTACTTC.

Ten or more counts support this clonotype. CDR3 amino acids: CASSPQPGRAFYNEQFF. The CDR3 DNA follows: TGTGCCAGCAGCCCCCAACCCGGACGGGCCTTTTACAATGAGCAGTTCTTC. V and J are TRBV9 and TRBJ2-1, with unresolved D. Trimming pared 4 bases from V and 4 bases from J, leaving 21 bases between. Germline V gene lookup returns CDR1 SGDLS and CDR2 YYNGEE. This CDR3 has 17 residues.

Notes on this clonotype: Mismatch with germline at one junction end may stem from a read error. The rearrangement joins TRBV4-2 to TRBJ2-7; the D gene is possibly TRBD2 (5 bases). Germline V gene lookup returns CDR1 LGHNA and CDR2 YNFKEQ. This CDR3 spans 15 amino acids. Here the CDR3 reads CARSQDVSRGYEQYF. The CDR3 bases are TGTGCCAGAAGCCAAGATGTCAGTCGGGGCTACGAGCAGTACTTC.

The V and J genes are TRBV7-3 and TRBJ2-6; no clear D. Trimming cost V 1 base and J 2 bases, with 9 bases left between them. The length of the CDR3 is 16 residues. CDR1 is SGHTA, CDR2 FQGTGA, per germline. In nucleotides, the CDR3 is TGTGCCAGCAGCTTAAATGCGGCTGCTGGGGCCAACGTCCTGACTTTC. This translates into CASSLNAAAGANVLTF.